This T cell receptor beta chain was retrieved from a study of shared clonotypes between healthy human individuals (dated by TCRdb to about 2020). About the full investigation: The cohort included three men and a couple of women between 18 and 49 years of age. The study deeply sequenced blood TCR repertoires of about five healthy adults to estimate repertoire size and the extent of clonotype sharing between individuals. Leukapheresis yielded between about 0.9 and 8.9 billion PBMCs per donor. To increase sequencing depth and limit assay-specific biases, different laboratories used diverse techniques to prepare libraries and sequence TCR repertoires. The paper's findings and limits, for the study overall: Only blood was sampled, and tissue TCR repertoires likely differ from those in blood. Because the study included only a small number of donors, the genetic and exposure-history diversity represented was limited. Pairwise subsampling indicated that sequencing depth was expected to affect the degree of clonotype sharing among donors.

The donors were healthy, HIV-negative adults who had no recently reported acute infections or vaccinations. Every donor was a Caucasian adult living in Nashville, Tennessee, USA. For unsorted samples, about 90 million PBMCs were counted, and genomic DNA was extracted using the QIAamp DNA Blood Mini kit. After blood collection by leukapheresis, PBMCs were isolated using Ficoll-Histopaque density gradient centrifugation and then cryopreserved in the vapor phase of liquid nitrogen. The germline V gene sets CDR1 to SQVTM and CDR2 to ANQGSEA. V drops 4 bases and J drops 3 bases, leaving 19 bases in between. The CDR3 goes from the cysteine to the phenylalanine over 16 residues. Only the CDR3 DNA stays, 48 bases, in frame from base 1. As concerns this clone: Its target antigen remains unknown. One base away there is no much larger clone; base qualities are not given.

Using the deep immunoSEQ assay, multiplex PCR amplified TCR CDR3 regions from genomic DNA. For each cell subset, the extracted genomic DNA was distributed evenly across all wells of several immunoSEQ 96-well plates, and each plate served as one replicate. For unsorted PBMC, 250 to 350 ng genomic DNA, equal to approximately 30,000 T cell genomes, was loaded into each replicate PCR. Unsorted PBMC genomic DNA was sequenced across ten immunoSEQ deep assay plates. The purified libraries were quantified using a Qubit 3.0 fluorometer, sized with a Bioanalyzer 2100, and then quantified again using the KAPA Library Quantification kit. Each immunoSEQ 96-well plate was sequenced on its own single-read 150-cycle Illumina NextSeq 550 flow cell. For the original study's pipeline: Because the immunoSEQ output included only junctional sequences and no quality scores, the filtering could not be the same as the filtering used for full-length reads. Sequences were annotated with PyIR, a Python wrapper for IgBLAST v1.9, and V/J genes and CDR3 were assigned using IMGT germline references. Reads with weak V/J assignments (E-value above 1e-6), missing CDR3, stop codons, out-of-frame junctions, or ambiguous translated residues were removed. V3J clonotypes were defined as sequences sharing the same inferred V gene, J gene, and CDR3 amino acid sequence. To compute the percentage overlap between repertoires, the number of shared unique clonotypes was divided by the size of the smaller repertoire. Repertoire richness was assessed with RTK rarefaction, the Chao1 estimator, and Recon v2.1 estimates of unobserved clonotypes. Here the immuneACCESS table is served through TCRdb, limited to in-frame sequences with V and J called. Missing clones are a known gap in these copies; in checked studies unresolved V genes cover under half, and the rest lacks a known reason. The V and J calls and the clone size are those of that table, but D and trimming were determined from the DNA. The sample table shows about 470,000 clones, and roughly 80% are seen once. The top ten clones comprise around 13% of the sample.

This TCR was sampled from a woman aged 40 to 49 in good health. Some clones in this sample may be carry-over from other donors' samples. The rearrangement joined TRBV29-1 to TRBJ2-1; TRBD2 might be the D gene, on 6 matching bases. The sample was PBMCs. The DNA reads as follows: TGCAGCGTTGCGCGTACCGGGACTTCAGACTACAATGAGCAGTTCTTC. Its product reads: CSVARTGTSDYNEQFF.